Following are 30 T cell receptor beta chains from one sample sequenced in a study of PD-1 blockade in classical Hodgkin lymphoma. Using immunoSEQ multiplex PCR, the repertoire was profiled, and TCRdb retains in-frame clones only, with some absent. The top ten clones hold about 3.3% of a sample with some 30,000 clones, 71% of them seen once. After autologous stem cell transplantation all patients relapsed, and prior brentuximab vedotin exposure differed between cohorts. This material consisted of peripheral blood mononuclear cells (PBMCs), taken before the second cycle of nivolumab. Receptors were obtained from a human donor with classical Hodgkin lymphoma.

The V gene is TRBV9, the J gene TRBJ2-3, with TRBD1 as a possible D gene (6 bases). Germline V CDR1 and CDR2: SGDLS, YYNGEE. The V end was cut by 2 bases, the J end by 7 bases, with 11 bases between. CDR3 length: 13 amino acids. The CDR3 loop is CASSVTGRNTQYF. The CDR3 DNA is TGTGCCAGCAGCGTCACAGGGCGGAATACGCAGTATTTT.

This clone was observed once. The V and J genes are TRBV18 and TRBJ2-1; 7 bases agree with TRBD2. With 4 bases clipped from V and 5 bases from J, the junction kept 11 bases outside the gene matches. This CDR3 has 16 amino acids. Germline lookup yields CDR1 KGHSH and CDR2 LQKENI. As DNA, the CDR3 is TGTGCCAGCTCACGACTGGACGGACTAGTTGACAATGAGCAGTTCTTC. Translation: CASSRLDGLVDNEQFF.

This rearrangement joins TRBV7-9 to TRBJ2-1, with D hard to call. Between the trimmed V and J ends, which lost 1 base and 8 bases, there was a span of 6 bases. Germline V gives CDR1 SEHNR, CDR2 FQNEAQ (reference sequence). The CDR3 spans 12 residues. CDR3 in DNA: TGTGCCAGCAGCTTAGTACTGTATGAGCAGTTCTTC. Its protein is CASSLVLYEQFF.

This chain joins TRBV7-6 and TRBJ1-3; D remains ambiguous. Per the germline V gene, CDR1 is SGHVS and CDR2 is FNYEAQ. The CDR3 totals 17 residues. V lost 4 bases and J lost 2, with 18 bases in between. CDR3 nucleotide sequence: TGTGCCAGCAGCTCGGACCCGCACAAGGATGCTGGAAACACCATATATTTT. Protein product: CASSSDPHKDAGNTIYF.

This clone came up once. This CDR3 is CASSLRTEITDTQYF. The CDR3 coding sequence is TGTGCCAGCAGTTTGAGGACAGAGATCACAGATACGCAGTATTTT. V usage is TRBV28 and J usage is TRBJ2-3; TRBD1 is a possible D gene (6 bases). Germline-derived CDR1 and CDR2 are MDHEN and SYDVKM. The ends were cut back, 3 bases at V and 2 bases at J, with 12 bases in the middle. The CDR3 contains 15 residues. Combining the CDR3 with reference TRBV28 and TRBJ2-3 gives the whole variable domain DVKVTQSSRYLVKRTGEKVFLECVQDMDHENMFWYRQDPGLGLRLIYFSYDVKMKEKGDIPEGYSVSREKKERFSLILESASTNQTSMYLCASSLRTEITDTQYFGPGTRLTVL.

This clone has only one observation. The rearrangement joins TRBV27 to TRBJ2-3; D not resolved. With 4 bases removed from V and 7 bases from J, the gap between germline ends came to 9 bases. This CDR3 contains 12 residues. Germline-derived CDR1 and CDR2 are MNHEY and SMNVEV (reference sequence). This CDR3 reads CASSSPGHTQYF. Here the CDR3 DNA reads TGTGCCAGCAGTTCGCCCGGGCATACGCAGTATTTT.

The rearrangement links TRBV5-6 to TRBJ2-1, with D tentatively TRBD2 (5 bases). Germline CDR1 reads SGHDT; CDR2 reads YYEEEE. There are 16 residues in the CDR3. V lost 0 bases to trimming and J lost 4 bases, with 14 bases between them. As DNA, the CDR3 is TGTGCCAGCAGCTTGGGGCCAGCGGACCAATACAATGAGCAGTTCTTC. Protein: CASSLGPADQYNEQFF. The full variable domain, in which reference TRBV5-6 and TRBJ2-1 provide the parts outside the CDR3, is DAGVTQSPTHLIKTRGQQVTLRCSPKSGHDTVSWYQQALGQGPQFIFQYYEEEERQRGNFPDRFSGHQFPNYSSELNVNALLLGDSALYLCASSLGPADQYNEQFFGPGTRLTVL.

CDR3 loop: CASSLNGVGSPLHF. The CDR3 coding sequence is TGTGCCAGCAGCTTAAATGGGGTGGGATCACCCCTCCACTTT. The chain uses TRBV7-2 and TRBJ1-6; no definite D call. The CDR3 consists of 14 residues. Per germline, CDR1 SGHTA and CDR2 FQGNSA. The V gene lost 2 bases and the J gene lost 10 bases, with 12 bases spanning the gap.

The rearrangement joins TRBV5-8 to TRBJ2-3, with 9 bases lining up with TRBD2. The ends lost 6 bases at V and 4 bases at J; junction bases unmatched: 12. This CDR3 is 16 amino acids long. Germline CDR1 reads SGHTS; CDR2 reads YDEGEE. CDR3 sequence: CASTLRGGAGADTQYF. The CDR3 DNA sequence: TGTGCCAGCACCCTACGCGGGGGGGCCGGGGCAGATACGCAGTATTTT.

This clone was counted once. V is TRBV18 and J is TRBJ2-5; D is unresolved. The germline V and J ends were trimmed by 5 bases and 0 bases, with 10 bases remaining between them. Germline CDR1 is KGHSH and CDR2 is LQKENI. The CDR3 spans 14 residues. The CDR3 DNA reads as TGTGCCAGCTCAGTCATAGGAGACCAAGAGACCCAGTACTTC. It codes for CASSVIGDQETQYF. Variable domain in full (rest from reference TRBV18 and TRBJ2-5): NAGVMQNPRHLVRRRGQEARLRCSPMKGHSHVYWYRQLPEEGLKFMVYLQKENIIDESGMPKERFSAEFPKEGPSILRIQQVVRGDSAAYFCASSVIGDQETQYFGPGTRLLVL.

V is TRBV7-6 and J is TRBJ2-1; a possible D gene is TRBD2 (7 bases). Trimming shortened V by 5 bases and J by 6 bases, and 14 bases separated the two germline ends. The length of the CDR3 is 14 residues. Germline V gene data show CDR1 as SGHVS and CDR2 as FNYEAQ. CDR3 loop: CASSPLGGPNEQFF. The CDR3 DNA reads TGTGCCAGCAGCCCTCTGGGGGGGCCCAATGAGCAGTTCTTC.

The chain has TRBV11-2 and TRBJ2-5; 13 bases align to TRBD2. The trim removed 5 bases at V and 5 bases at J, leaving 8 bases unmatched. CDR3 length: 16 residues. Germline V gene lookup returns CDR1 SGHAT and CDR2 FQNNGV. The CDR3 DNA reads TGTGCCAGCAGCCTAACTAGCGGGGGGGCTTGGGAGACCCAGTACTTC. Its translation: CASSLTSGGAWETQYF.

This chain joins TRBV19 and TRBJ1-6; perhaps TRBD1 as D (5 bases). The CDR3 totals 15 residues. V gave up 3 bases and J gave up 9 bases, with 15 bases separating them. Germline CDR1 reads LNHDA; CDR2 reads SQIVND (reference sequence). The CDR3 region has the DNA TGTGCCAGTAGTATCCCTAACGGGGCTGGTTCACCCCTCCACTTT. This sequence encodes CASSIPNGAGSPLHF.

The V gene is TRBV7-8, the J gene TRBJ2-7; D is unclear. The CDR3 contains 14 residues. The V end lost 2 bases, the J end lost 5 bases, and 13 bases lay between the germline ends. Germline lookup yields CDR1 SGHVS and CDR2 FQNEAQ. The CDR3 bases are TGTGCCAGCAGCTTAACAATACTCCCGGACGAGCAGTACTTC. Its protein product is CASSLTILPDEQYF. Looking up the rest from reference TRBV7-8 and TRBJ2-7 gives the full variable domain: GAGVSQSPRYKVAKRGQDVALRCDPISGHVSLFWYQQALGQGPEFLTYFQNEAQLDKSGLPSDRFFAERPEGSVSTLKIQRTQQEDSAVYLCASSLTILPDEQYFGPGTRLTVT.

This clone turned up a few times. V is TRBV13 and J is TRBJ2-7, with D possibly TRBD1 on 6 matching bases. The germline V gene encodes CDR1 PRHDT and CDR2 FYEKMQ (reference sequence). V gave up 0 bases and J gave up 4 bases, with 10 bases separating them. The CDR3 spans 14 residues. The CDR3 nucleotides are TGTGCCAGCAGCTTAGGGCAGGGACATTACGAGCAGTACTTC. Amino acids: CASSLGQGHYEQYF.

This clone was seen once. The chain joins TRBV4-1 to TRBJ2-2; TRBD2 matches 12 bases. Germline loops: CDR1 MGHRA, CDR2 YSYEKL. The CDR3 runs to 17 residues. V shed 4 bases and J 3 bases; nucleotides not matched to a gene: 6. The CDR3 loop reads CASSRLAGARDTGELFF. In DNA, the CDR3 is TGCGCCAGCAGCCGACTAGCGGGGGCTCGGGACACCGGGGAGCTGTTTTTT.

The chain has TRBV7-2 and TRBJ1-4, with TRBD1 as a possible D gene (5 bases). The CDR3 is 15 residues long. The V and J ends lost 3 bases and 8 bases respectively, with 16 bases between them. Germline-derived CDR1 and CDR2 are SGHTA and FQGNSA. CDR3 in amino acids: CASSLDSGGGEKLFF. CDR3 nucleotides: TGTGCCAGCAGCTTGGATTCGGGGGGAGGAGAAAAACTGTTTTTT.

This clone came up once. The V gene is TRBV6-5, the J gene TRBJ1-2; D ambiguous. Germline loops: CDR1 MNHEY, CDR2 SVGAGI. With 5 bases removed from V and 0 bases from J, the gap between germline ends came to 7 bases. This CDR3 region has 13 residues. The DNA of the CDR3 is TGTGCCAGCAGTCAAGTAACTAACTATGGCTACACCTTC. Residues: CASSQVTNYGYTF.

This chain joins TRBV28 and TRBJ1-1; no firm D call. Germline CDR1 is MDHEN and CDR2 is SYDVKM. V was trimmed by 4 bases and J by 4 bases, leaving 4 bases between them. This CDR3 comprises 11 residues. CDR3 protein: CASSSITEAFF. The CDR3 bases are TGTGCCAGCAGTTCTATCACTGAAGCTTTCTTT. Filled out from reference TRBV28 and TRBJ1-1, the complete variable domain reads DVKVTQSSRYLVKRTGEKVFLECVQDMDHENMFWYRQDPGLGLRLIYFSYDVKMKEKGDIPEGYSVSREKKERFSLILESASTNQTSMYLCASSSITEAFFGQGTRLTVV.

The CDR3 DNA reads as TGTGCCAGCAGTTCACGGACAGTAGGGGGAATGCGCAATCAGCCCCAGCATTTT. Encoded protein: CASSSRTVGGMRNQPQHF. This sequence joins TRBV28 and TRBJ1-5; TRBD1 might be the D (6 bases). V was clipped by 4 bases and J by 2 bases, with 21 bases between them. Germline CDR1 is MDHEN and CDR2 is SYDVKM. The CDR3 spans 18 residues.

V gene TRBV6-5 combines with J gene TRBJ2-7; TRBD2 aligns across 13 bases. Germline V lookup: CDR1 MNHEY, CDR2 SVGAGI. V was pared by 5 bases and J by 4 bases, with 2 bases of the junction left unmatched. This CDR3 spans 14 amino acids. In nucleotides, the CDR3 is TGTGCCAGCAGTATACTAGCGGGGGGGTACGAGCAGTACTTC. It translates to CASSILAGGYEQYF.

This clone was seen more than once but under ten times. The V gene is TRBV7-3, the J gene TRBJ1-1; D perhaps matches TRBD1 (5 bases). V was trimmed by 5 bases and J by 4 bases, leaving 14 bases between them. The CDR3 consists of 14 residues. Germline loops: CDR1 SGHTA, CDR2 FQGTGA. The CDR3 DNA is TGTGCCAGCAGCCCTGCGGGGGGGGGCACTGAAGCTTTCTTT. Its protein is CASSPAGGGTEAFF.

This rearrangement joins TRBV21-1 to TRBJ2-7. TRBV21-1 is a pseudogene locus. This CDR3 has 12 residues. CDR3 loop: CARMDAAYEQYF. The DNA for the CDR3 is TGTGCCCGCATGGACGCGGCCTACGAGCAGTACTTC.

This clone was counted between two and nine times. The rearrangement uses TRBV7-2 and TRBJ1-1; 9 bases line up with TRBD1. CDR1 is SGHTA, CDR2 FQGNSA, per germline. This CDR3 contains 14 residues. V dropped 4 bases and J dropped 3; count of bases not matched to a gene: 3. Written as DNA, the CDR3 is TGTGCCAGCAGCTCGCGGGACAGGGACACTGAAGCTTTCTTT. Its translation: CASSSRDRDTEAFF.

V and J are TRBV9 and TRBJ2-7; TRBD1 aligns across 7 bases. Per the germline V gene, CDR1 is SGDLS and CDR2 is YYNGEE. This CDR3 has 14 residues. Losses at the gene ends were 3 bases for V and 5 bases for J; bases not matched to a gene: 8. The CDR3 DNA follows: TGTGCCAGCAGCGCCGACAGGGATGGCCACGAGCAGTACTTC. Amino acid sequence: CASSADRDGHEQYF.

The rearrangement joins TRBV29-1 to TRBJ2-7; perhaps D is TRBD1 or TRBD2 (5 bases each). Germline CDR1 is SQVTM and CDR2 is ANQGSEA. Trimming took off 7 bases at V and 10 bases at J, with 17 bases between the two ends. The CDR3 consists of 11 residues. The CDR3 here is CSAAVGEIQYF. As DNA, the CDR3 is TGCAGCGCGGCGGTGGGGGAAATACAGTACTTC.

In nucleotides, the CDR3 is TGCGCCAGCAGGACAGTAGGACAACCGAACACTGAAGCTTTCTTT. It translates to CASRTVGQPNTEAFF. V and J are TRBV5-1 and TRBJ1-1; possibly TRBD1 for D (5 bases). Germline V gene lookup returns CDR1 SGHRS and CDR2 YFSETQ. V was clipped by 5 bases and J by 1 base, with 15 bases between them. The CDR3 has 15 residues.

The chain couples TRBV28 to TRBJ1-2; a weak D match, TRBD1 (5 bases). This CDR3 is built from 13 residues. Per the germline V gene, CDR1 is MDHEN and CDR2 is SYDVKM. The V and J ends lost 5 bases and 4 bases respectively, with 11 bases between them. The DNA for the CDR3 is TGTGCCAGCAGTGCCGGGACTCTCTATGGCTACACCTTC. Its protein is CASSAGTLYGYTF.

The chain recombines TRBV4-1 with TRBJ2-7, with 7 bases lining up with TRBD2. CDR3 length: 14 amino acids. V gave up 1 base and J gave up 5 bases; unmatched junction bases: 5. The germline V gene has CDR1 MGHRA and CDR2 YSYEKL. The CDR3: CASSQVIGGNEQYF. The CDR3 DNA follows: TGCGCCAGCAGCCAAGTCATCGGGGGGAACGAGCAGTACTTC.

This sequence joins TRBV5-1 and TRBJ2-1, with 7 bases fitting TRBD2. The CDR3 extends over 15 amino acids. Trimming took 2 bases from V and 6 from J; bases not matched to a gene: 8. Germline CDR1 is SGHRS and CDR2 is YFSETQ. The CDR3 nucleotides read TGCGCCAGCAGCTTAGGGACTATGCTAATCAATGAGCAGTTCTTC. Encoded protein: CASSLGTMLINEQFF.